This T cell receptor (beta chain) was recorded in a study of blood T cell repertoires in COVID-19. As for the study in general: The United States, Italy and Spain provided the acute and convalescent COVID-19 samples. Nucleic acid was either cDNA or gDNA, and it came from T cells, B-cell-depleted T cells, or PBMCs.

CDR1 and CDR2 from the germline V gene are LNHNV and YYDKDF (reference sequence). Trimming cost V 5 bases and J 1 base; bases outside gene matches: 3. This CDR3 contains 15 residues. In the authors' methods: Estimation of nucleated cell counts relied on the amplification of reference gene primers. The repertoire was sequenced with immunoSEQ multiplex PCR; TCRdb's copy has only in-frame clones and lacks some. V, J and clone size reflect that table, while D and trimming were determined from the DNA. The data hold roughly 190,000 clones, with around nine tenths observed a single time. The sequence came from a man in his late teens or twenties with active or convalescent COVID-19. The material sequenced was peripheral blood. V and J are TRBV15 and TRBJ2-5; 11 positions agree with TRBD2. The CDR3 region is CATSPGTSGQETQYF. In DNA form, the CDR3 reads TGTGCCACCAGCCCCGGGACTAGCGGCCAAGAGACCCAGTACTTC.